Each of the 30 T cell receptor beta chains below was sequenced from the same sample in a study of control samples from healthy donors and cancer patients. Generated by immunoSEQ multiplex PCR, the TCRdb table keeps only in-frame clones and is missing some. Here the sample spans about 67,000 clones, 80% to 90% being singletons. Source material: PBMCs. The receptor source for this set is a woman aged 50 to 60 with head and neck cancer.

The rearrangement links TRBV2 to TRBJ1-5; D perhaps matches TRBD1 (5 bases). The CDR3 is 13 residues long. Germline loops: CDR1 SNHLY, CDR2 FYNNEI. The V end was cut by 7 bases, the J end by 7 bases, with 14 bases between. In nucleotides, the CDR3 is TGTGCCAGCATGGGGCAGGGCGGGCAGCCCCAGCATTTT. This sequence encodes CASMGQGGQPQHF.

This chain joins TRBV15 and TRBJ2-3; D is undetermined. Trimming stripped 1 base from V and 3 bases from J, with 5 bases between. Germline-derived CDR1 and CDR2 are LNHNV and YYDKDF (reference sequence). The CDR3 extends over 13 amino acids. CDR3 sequence: CATSRVGTDTQYF. The CDR3 bases are TGTGCCACCAGCAGAGTGGGAACAGATACGCAGTATTTT.

The rearrangement uses TRBV20-1 and TRBJ1-5; D not certain. CDR1 DFQATT and CDR2 SNEGSKA come from the germline V gene (reference sequence). The CDR3 covers 14 residues. The V end was cut by 3 bases, the J end by 0 bases, with 9 bases between. CDR3 nucleotide sequence: TGCAGTGCTAGTTCGGCAAATAGCAATCAGCCCCAGCATTTT. Protein sequence: CSASSANSNQPQHF.

This chain links TRBV4-1 with TRBJ1-1; 11 bases line up with TRBD1. This CDR3 is 14 amino acids long. The V gene's germline CDR1 is MGHRA and CDR2 YSYEKL. Germline trimming cut 0 bases from V and 12 bases from J; bases unmatched to any gene: 6. In nucleotides, the CDR3 is TGCGCCAGCAGCCAAGAACGGACAGGGGGCTCGACTTTCTTT. Translated, it gives CASSQERTGGSTFF.

This clone was detected only once. The J gene is TRBJ1-3, the V gene TRBV6-1, with 8 bases matching TRBD1. Losses at the gene ends were 3 bases for V and 0 bases for J; bases not matched to a gene: 1. The CDR3 has 15 amino acids. Germline V lookup: CDR1 MNHNS, CDR2 SASEGT. The CDR3: CASSDGQGSGNTIYF. In nucleotides, the CDR3 is TGTGCCAGCAGTGATGGACAGGGCTCTGGAAACACCATATATTTT.

The rearrangement joins TRBV9 to TRBJ2-2; a weak D match, TRBD1 (5 bases). Germline loops: CDR1 SGDLS, CDR2 YYNGEE. The CDR3 length is 19 residues. Trimming removed 4 bases from V and 3 bases from J, with 25 bases in between. As DNA, the CDR3 is TGTGCCAGCAGCCCCAGTAGTTGGGGCCATCAAGATTACACCGGGGAGCTGTTTTTT. This translates into CASSPSSWGHQDYTGELFF.

The CDR3 sequence is CASSFTMDGYYEQYF. The CDR3 DNA is TGTGCCAGCAGCTTTACGATGGACGGATACTACGAGCAGTACTTC. The chain uses TRBV7-2 and TRBJ2-7, with D hard to call. Germline V gene lookup returns CDR1 SGHTA and CDR2 FQGNSA. V dropped 3 bases and J dropped 3 bases, with 15 bases sitting between them. This CDR3 spans 15 amino acids.

The chain carries TRBV19 and TRBJ1-5; no definite D call. This CDR3 contains 14 residues. V lost 6 bases to trimming and J lost 2 bases, with 11 bases between them. Germline V gene sequence: CDR1 LNHDA, CDR2 SQIVND (reference sequence). CDR3 DNA sequence: TGTGCCAGTAGGCCCGGTGGGGGCAATCAGCCCCAGCATTTT. Its protein is CASRPGGGNQPQHF.

The rearrangement joins TRBV18 to TRBJ2-5; D is perhaps TRBD2 (6 bases). The CDR3 is made up of 15 amino acids. The germline V gene encodes CDR1 KGHSH and CDR2 LQKENI. Trimming removed 3 bases from V and 5 bases from J, with 16 bases in between. The CDR3 nucleotides read TGTGCCAGCTCACCCATAGGAACCGGAGGGGAGACCCAGTACTTC. Translation gives CASSPIGTGGETQYF. The complete variable domain, with remaining parts taken from reference TRBV18 and TRBJ2-5, reads NAGVMQNPRHLVRRRGQEARLRCSPMKGHSHVYWYRQLPEEGLKFMVYLQKENIIDESGMPKERFSAEFPKEGPSILRIQQVVRGDSAAYFCASSPIGTGGETQYFGPGTRLLVL.

In this sample, this clone turned up a few times. The chain is built from TRBV4-1 and TRBJ1-3, with D maybe TRBD1 (5 bases). The CDR3 runs to 15 residues. Trimming pared 0 bases from V and 5 bases from J, leaving 11 bases between. Germline CDR1 and CDR2: MGHRA and YSYEKL. CDR3 loop: CASSQDPGIRNTIYF. CDR3 DNA: TGCGCCAGCAGCCAAGACCCAGGGATACGAAACACCATATATTTT.

The rearrangement joins TRBV4-1 to TRBJ2-7, with a possible D match to TRBD1 (6 bases). Between the trimmed V and J ends, which lost 1 base and 5 bases, there was a span of 9 bases. Looked up from germline, CDR1 is MGHRA and CDR2 is YSYEKL. The CDR3 consists of 13 residues. CDR3 sequence (DNA): TGCGCCAGCAGCCAAGTTCCAGGGGACGAGCAGTACTTC. Protein sequence: CASSQVPGDEQYF.

This clone was counted between two and nine times. The V call is TRBV2, the J call TRBJ1-1, with D possibly matching TRBD1 (6 bases). CDR1 and CDR2 (germline): SNHLY, FYNNEI. Trimming removed 2 bases at V and 3 bases at J, with 13 bases between. The CDR3 sequence is 15 residues long. CDR3 in DNA: TGTGCCAGCAGTGAATGGACAGCGAGGGACACTGAAGCTTTCTTT. It specifies CASSEWTARDTEAFF.

This chain joins TRBV7-2 and TRBJ1-1, with D maybe TRBD1 (5 bases). The V and J ends lost 5 bases and 6 bases respectively, with 25 bases between them. Germline-derived CDR1 and CDR2 are SGHTA and FQGNSA. The CDR3 length is 17 residues. In DNA, the CDR3 is TGTGCCAGCAGCAAATTTCAGGGTGGGAAGAGCTTTGCTGAAGCTTTCTTT. Translated, it gives CASSKFQGGKSFAEAFF.

J is TRBJ1-1 and V is TRBV6-5; TRBD1 matches 8 bases. This CDR3 spans 15 amino acids. CDR1 is MNHEY and CDR2 is SVGAGI in the germline V gene. The trim removed 5 bases at V and 0 bases at J, leaving 5 bases unmatched. The DNA for the CDR3 is TGTGCCAGCAGTACTAGGACAGGGCTGAACACTGAAGCTTTCTTT. Protein: CASSTRTGLNTEAFF.

The rearrangement joins TRBV7-2 to TRBJ1-5; possibly TRBD1 for D (6 bases). Trimming removed 1 base at V and 2 bases at J, with 18 bases between. CDR1 is SGHTA and CDR2 is FQGNSA in the germline V gene. The CDR3 is 18 amino acids. The CDR3 is CASSLDSTGLEGNQPQHF. The CDR3 nucleotides read TGTGCCAGCAGCTTAGACTCCACAGGGTTGGAGGGCAATCAGCCCCAGCATTTT.

The chain combines TRBV27 with TRBJ2-1, with D maybe TRBD2 (5 bases). CDR1 MNHEY and CDR2 SMNVEV come from the germline V gene (reference sequence). The CDR3 has 12 amino acids. The V end was cut by 6 bases, the J end by 6 bases, with 9 bases between. The CDR3 spells CASRRLANEQFF. Written as DNA, the CDR3 is TGTGCCAGCAGGCGGCTAGCCAATGAGCAGTTCTTC.

This rearrangement joins TRBV7-3 to TRBJ2-7, with D maybe TRBD2 (6 bases). The CDR3 sequence is 15 residues long. Trimming left V 1 base short and J 6 bases short, with 16 bases between. The germline V gene has CDR1 SGHTA and CDR2 FQGTGA. The CDR3 reads CASSLMGGPTREQYF. CDR3 DNA sequence: TGTGCCAGCAGCTTAATGGGGGGTCCAACTCGCGAGCAGTACTTC.

This chain joins TRBV7-3 and TRBJ2-3, with D perhaps assigned TRBD1 or TRBD2 (7 bases each). This CDR3 is 16 amino acids long. Trimming took off 5 bases at V and 2 bases at J, with 17 bases between the two ends. CDR1 and CDR2 (germline): SGHTA, FQGTGA. CDR3 sequence (DNA): TGTGCCAGCAGCCTCGCAGGGGGGGCAAACACAGATACGCAGTATTTT. Its translation: CASSLAGGANTDTQYF.

The V and J genes are TRBV5-1 and TRBJ2-1; D tentatively reads TRBD1 or TRBD2 (5 bases each). Germline V gene sequence: CDR1 SGHRS, CDR2 YFSETQ. The CDR3 consists of 16 residues. The V end lost 4 bases, the J end lost 0 bases, and 14 bases lay between the germline ends. The chain's CDR3 is CASSPQWGNSYNEQFF. CDR3 sequence (DNA): TGCGCCAGCAGCCCCCAGTGGGGGAACTCCTACAATGAGCAGTTCTTC.

The gene calls are TRBV5-1 and TRBJ2-7; D is perhaps TRBD1 (5 bases). Trimming pared 7 bases from V and 2 bases from J, leaving 13 bases between. Germline values: CDR1 SGHRS, CDR2 YFSETQ. The CDR3 is 13 residues long. Here the CDR3 reads CASCRDAAYEQYF. The CDR3 DNA sequence: TGCGCCAGCTGCAGGGATGCGGCCTACGAGCAGTACTTC.

The chain carries TRBV5-1 and TRBJ2-7, with 8 bases lining up with TRBD1. J was trimmed by 3 bases and V by 0 bases; bases with no gene match: 5. Germline CDR1 is SGHRS and CDR2 is YFSETQ. The CDR3 is 15 amino acids. The CDR3 loop is CASSLEGTGGYEQYF. The CDR3 nucleotides are TGCGCCAGCAGCTTGGAGGGGACAGGAGGCTACGAGCAGTACTTC.

In nucleotides, the CDR3 is TGTGCCAGCAGTGTGGGGCGCTCTGGGGCCAACGTCCTGACTTTC. Amino acids: CASSVGRSGANVLTF. The gene calls are TRBV2 and TRBJ2-6; D is perhaps TRBD1 (5 bases). The V end was cut by 4 bases, the J end by 0 bases, with 7 bases between. The germline V gene has CDR1 SNHLY and CDR2 FYNNEI. CDR3 length equals 15 residues. Using reference TRBV2 and TRBJ2-6 for the parts outside the CDR3, the full variable domain is EPEVTQTPSHQVTQMGQEVILRCVPISNHLYFYWYRQILGQKVEFLVSFYNNEISEKSEIFDDQFSVERPDGSNFTLKIRSTKLEDSAMYFCASSVGRSGANVLTFGAGSRLTVL.

The chain couples TRBV2 to TRBJ1-6; maybe TRBD1 (6 bases). This CDR3 is 16 amino acids long. Deletions cut 7 bases from V and 7 bases from J, with 20 bases between. Looked up from germline, CDR1 is SNHLY and CDR2 is FYNNEI. DNA for the CDR3: TGTGCCAGCAACCCTTTTAAAACAGGGTTAAATTCACCCCTCCACTTT. It translates to CASNPFKTGLNSPLHF.

In its sample, this clone is medium-sized. The chain's CDR3 is CASSDPSGTPKALPQHF. CDR3 sequence (DNA): TGTGCCAGCAGTGACCCCTCTGGGACTCCTAAGGCCCTGCCCCAGCATTTT. The gene calls are TRBV2 and TRBJ1-5; a possible D gene is TRBD1 (5 bases). Trimming took off 3 bases at V and 9 bases at J, with 24 bases between the two ends. This CDR3 has 17 residues. The V gene's germline CDR1 is SNHLY and CDR2 FYNNEI. Using reference TRBV2 and TRBJ1-5 for the parts outside the CDR3, the full variable domain is EPEVTQTPSHQVTQMGQEVILRCVPISNHLYFYWYRQILGQKVEFLVSFYNNEISEKSEIFDDQFSVERPDGSNFTLKIRSTKLEDSAMYFCASSDPSGTPKALPQHFGDGTRLSIL.

The J gene is TRBJ1-4, the V gene TRBV7-9; D remains ambiguous. This CDR3 has 15 amino acids. The germline V gene has CDR1 SEHNR and CDR2 FQNEAQ (reference sequence). The V gene lost 2 bases and the J gene lost 3 bases, with 10 bases spanning the gap. For the CDR3, the DNA is TGTGCCAGCAGCTTAAAGGGTGGACCTAATGAAAAACTGTTTTTT. It yields the protein CASSLKGGPNEKLFF.

J is TRBJ2-7 and V is TRBV28; 12 bases fit TRBD2. After removal of 9 bases from V and 4 bases from J, the junction contained 7 bases not matched to a gene. The CDR3 has 14 amino acids. Germline values: CDR1 MDHEN, CDR2 SYDVKM. CDR3 loop: CASGASGGAYEQYF. CDR3 nucleotide sequence: TGTGCCAGTGGGGCTAGCGGGGGGGCGTACGAGCAGTACTTC.

The rearrangement uses TRBV6-5 and TRBJ1-2; a possible D gene is TRBD1 (5 bases). V lost 6 bases and J lost 8, with 19 bases in between. Germline V CDR1 and CDR2: MNHEY, SVGAGI. The CDR3 totals 14 residues. DNA for the CDR3: TGTGCCAGCAGCCGGGTAGGGACTCAAGGGGGCTACACCTTC. As protein: CASSRVGTQGGYTF.

The CDR3 DNA reads TGTGCCAGCAAGGGACGGTACAATGAGCAGTTCTTC. This sequence encodes CASKGRYNEQFF. The rearrangement uses TRBV6-4 and TRBJ2-1; tentatively, D is TRBD1 or TRBD2 (5 bases each). Trimming stripped 7 bases from V and 4 bases from J, with 8 bases between. Germline V lookup: CDR1 MRHNA, CDR2 SNTAGT. CDR3 length equals 12 residues.

The V gene is TRBV27, the J gene TRBJ1-1, with D unclear. CDR1 and CDR2 (germline): MNHEY, SMNVEV (reference sequence). This CDR3 has 14 residues. V lost 5 bases and J lost 2, with 12 bases in between. The CDR3 is CASSPLMGNTEAFF. The CDR3 DNA is TGTGCCAGCAGTCCCTTGATGGGAAACACTGAAGCTTTCTTT.

This clone was picked up a small number of times. This chain links TRBV2 with TRBJ1-1; D gene ambiguous. Trimming shortened V by 7 bases and J by 5 bases, and 17 bases separated the two germline ends. Germline CDR1 is SNHLY and CDR2 is FYNNEI. CDR3 length equals 14 residues. Here the CDR3 DNA reads TGTGCCAGCATTTTAGACATCCTCGAGACTGAAGCTTTCTTT. Translation gives CASILDILETEAFF.